This entry lists 21 T cell receptor beta chains sequenced from one sample in a study of T cells after yellow fever vaccination. Each CDR3 protein gets one entry after TCRdb re-called the 5' RACE reads with MiXCR. The sample lists about 250,000 distinct CDR3 sequences, 3.6% occurring once. The sequenced sample was PBMCs, obtained 15 days after the yellow fever booster vaccination. These receptors all stem from a man between 18 and 29 years old who received the YFV17D yellow fever vaccine.

This clonotype was counted many times. The chain combines TRBV14 with TRBJ1-2, with D perhaps TRBD1 (5 bases). V was trimmed by 4 bases and J by 5 bases, leaving 8 bases between them. From germline, CDR1 is SGHDN and CDR2 FVKESK. The CDR3 is 12 residues long. The CDR3 is CASSRGSYGYTF. The CDR3 nucleotides read TGTGCCAGCAGCCGGGGGTCATATGGCTACACCTTC.

This clonotype was counted many times. V and J are TRBV7-8 and TRBJ1-1; no reliable D call. CDR3 length: 14 residues. Germline CDR1 reads SGHVS; CDR2 reads FQNEAQ. The V end lost 4 bases, the J end lost 1 base, and 10 bases lay between the germline ends. CDR3 bases: TGTGCCAGCAGCTACACGTGGAGGAACACTGAAGCTTTCTTT. Translated: CASSYTWRNTEAFF.

This clonotype appeared many times. The rearrangement uses TRBV20-1 and TRBJ1-3; 7 bases match TRBD1. Unmatched junction bases numbered 3, after V lost 6 bases and J lost 1 base. The CDR3 is 13 amino acids. Germline assignment: CDR1 DFQATT and CDR2 SNEGSKA (reference sequence). The CDR3 region has the DNA TGCAGTGCAGGACAGGCATCTGGAAACACCATATATTTT. It encodes CSAGQASGNTIYF.

This clonotype was counted at least ten times. This chain connects TRBV7-9 to TRBJ1-6; possibly TRBD1 for D (6 bases). Germline loops: CDR1 SEHNR, CDR2 FQNEAQ (reference sequence). The CDR3 consists of 15 residues. V dropped 5 bases and J dropped 4 bases, with 12 bases sitting between them. The CDR3 bases are TGTGCCAGCAGCGAAAGACAGGAGTATAATTCACCCCTCCACTTT. Its protein is CASSERQEYNSPLHF.

This clonotype showed up many times. The V call is TRBV5-1, the J call TRBJ2-4, with D perhaps TRBD1 or TRBD2 (5 bases each). In germline, CDR1 is SGHRS, CDR2 YFSETQ. This CDR3 is built from 15 residues. Trimming took 0 bases from V and 7 from J, leaving 14 bases between them. The CDR3 sequence is CASSLVGDPQNIQYF. Written as DNA, the CDR3 is TGCGCCAGCAGCTTGGTGGGGGACCCGCAGAACATTCAGTACTTC. Full variable domain (rest looked up from reference TRBV5-1 and TRBJ2-4): KAGVTQTPRYLIKTRGQQVTLSCSPISGHRSVSWYQQTPGQGLQFLFEYFSETQRNKGNFPGRFSGRQFSNSRSEMNVSTLELGDSALYLCASSLVGDPQNIQYFGAGTRLSVL.

The table lists this clonotype with many counts. This chain uses TRBV19 with TRBJ2-5; TRBD1 matches at 8 bases. V was pared by 5 bases and J by 7 bases, with 9 bases of the junction left unmatched. The CDR3 length is 14 residues. Looked up from germline, CDR1 is LNHDA and CDR2 is SQIVND (reference sequence). CDR3 sequence reads: CASSPGTGSGTQYF. Written as DNA, the CDR3 is TGTGCCAGTAGTCCCGGGACAGGCTCTGGGACCCAGTACTTC.

This clonotype was seen ten or more times. The chain carries TRBV12-3 or TRBV12-4 and TRBJ1-3; the D gene is possibly TRBD1 (6 bases). This CDR3 contains 15 residues. Trimming pared 5 bases from V and 2 bases from J, leaving 13 bases between. The CDR3 protein is CASSTTGFPGNTIYF. CDR3 DNA sequence: TGTGCCAGCAGTACCACAGGGTTCCCTGGAAACACCATATATTTT.

This clonotype has at least ten counts. The rearrangement joins TRBV27 to TRBJ2-1; the match to TRBD1 covers 8 bases. This CDR3 region has 15 residues. The germline V gene has CDR1 MNHEY and CDR2 SMNVEV (reference sequence). With 6 bases clipped from V and 9 bases from J, the junction kept 13 bases outside the gene matches. CDR3 region: CASRRTGSGGSEQFF. For the CDR3, the DNA is TGTGCCAGCAGGCGGACAGGGTCCGGAGGGAGTGAGCAGTTCTTC.

In its sample, this clonotype was seen many times. This sequence joins TRBV5-1 and TRBJ1-4; D is unclear. V was cut by 2 bases and J by 7 bases, with 15 bases left in between. The germline CDR1 and CDR2 sequences are SGHRS and YFSETQ. The CDR3 consists of 15 residues. DNA for the CDR3: TGCGCCAGCAGCTTAGGAGGGCATATCGGTGAAAAACTGTTTTTT. Translated, it gives CASSLGGHIGEKLFF.

This clonotype was counted ten times or more. The DNA for the CDR3 is TGTGCCAGCAGCGCCGCGGGGGTCCAAGAGACCCAGTACTTC. It is translated as CASSAAGVQETQYF. This chain links TRBV7-2 with TRBJ2-5, with TRBD2 matching over 7 bases. The CDR3 spans 14 residues. The V and J ends lost 5 bases and 1 base, in that order; junction bases with no gene match: 4. The germline V gene encodes CDR1 SGHTA and CDR2 FQGNSA.

In this sample, this clonotype turned up many times. The chain combines TRBV12-3 or TRBV12-4 with TRBJ2-5; TRBD2 agrees at 8 bases. The V gene end was trimmed by 1 base and the J gene end by 4 bases; junction bases not matched to a gene: 5. The CDR3 extends over 15 amino acids. CDR3 region: CASSLGLAGAETQYF. CDR3 bases: TGTGCCAGCAGTTTAGGGCTAGCGGGTGCAGAGACCCAGTACTTC.

There are many counts of this clonotype. The gene calls are TRBV7-8 and TRBJ2-1; D is perhaps TRBD1 (6 bases). This CDR3 has 18 residues. Germline-derived CDR1 and CDR2 are SGHVS and FQNEAQ. V was cut by 6 bases and J by 0 bases, with 21 bases left in between. The CDR3 loop reads CASRGTGTRGSSYNEQFF. DNA for the CDR3: TGTGCCAGCAGAGGTACCGGGACAAGGGGAAGCTCCTACAATGAGCAGTTCTTC.

This clonotype was seen ten or more times. Germline is not matched at one junction end, which may reflect a read error. J is TRBJ2-5 and V is TRBV7-7; 9 nucleotides agree with TRBD2. The germline gives CDR1 SSHAT, CDR2 FNYEAQ (reference sequence). The CDR3 sequence is 15 residues long. The CDR3 region is CASSLGGGAAETQYF. The CDR3, as DNA: TGTGCTAGCAGCTTAGGCGGGGGGGCCGCAGAGACCCAGTACTTC.

Ten or more counts support this clonotype. One junction end does not reproduce the germline sequence, and a read error may be involved. The CDR3 sequence: CAIRDTDQPQHF. CDR3 DNA: TGTGCCATCCGGGACACCGATCAACCCCAGCATTTT. The chain joins TRBV10-3 to TRBJ1-5, with D maybe TRBD1 (6 bases). Germline V gene data show CDR1 as ENHRY and CDR2 as SYGVKD. The CDR3 runs 12 residues.

This clonotype occurred many times. The J gene is TRBJ1-5, the V gene TRBV20-1; D possibly corresponds to TRBD1 (5 bases). Per germline, CDR1 DFQATT and CDR2 SNEGSKA (reference sequence). The CDR3 contains 13 residues. V lost 5 bases and J lost 4, with 12 bases in between. The CDR3 here is CSAPGSRNQPQHF. The CDR3 nucleotides read TGCAGTGCTCCAGGGTCCAGGAATCAGCCCCAGCATTTT.

This clonotype was seen many times. The chain uses TRBV21-1 and TRBJ2-7. TRBV21-1 is a pseudogene. The CDR3 has 13 amino acids. CDR3 in DNA: TGTGCCAGCAGCAAAGCCGTGGGAAGCGAGCAGTACGTC. Translated: CASSKAVGSEQYV.

At least ten counts were recorded for this clonotype. CDR3 nucleotide sequence: TGCAGTGCTAGAGTCCCCGGGGGCGGTAGCACAGATACGCAGTATTTT. This codes for CSARVPGGGSTDTQYF. This chain links TRBV20-1 with TRBJ2-3; the D gene could be TRBD1 or TRBD2 (6 bases each). The CDR3 has 16 amino acids. Trimming removed 1 base at V and 0 bases at J, with 14 bases between. CDR1 is DFQATT and CDR2 is SNEGSKA in the germline V gene (reference sequence).

This clonotype appeared many times. This chain links TRBV9 with TRBJ2-3; D remains ambiguous. The CDR3 is 12 residues long. Between the trimmed V and J ends, which lost 4 bases and 4 bases, there was a span of 7 bases. CDR1 is SGDLS, CDR2 YYNGEE, per germline. The CDR3 loop reads CASSPRSDTQYF. The CDR3 coding sequence is TGTGCCAGCAGCCCCAGGTCAGATACGCAGTATTTT.

This clonotype was recorded many times. The CDR3 loop reads CASSPTGQGAHEQFF. The CDR3 region has the DNA TGCGCCAGCAGCCCTACGGGACAGGGGGCGCATGAGCAGTTCTTC. The rearrangement joins TRBV5-1 to TRBJ2-1; 12 nucleotides align to TRBD1. Germline assignment: CDR1 SGHRS and CDR2 YFSETQ. The CDR3 has 15 amino acids. J gave up 8 bases and V 4 bases, and 7 bases lay outside the gene matches.

This clonotype was counted many times. CDR3 sequence reads: CASSYGPGAASSYEQYF. DNA of the CDR3: TGTGCCAGCAGTTACGGTCCAGGGGCCGCAAGCTCCTACGAGCAGTACTTC. V usage is TRBV6-6 and J usage is TRBJ2-7; the D gene is possibly TRBD1 (6 bases). This CDR3 is 17 amino acids long. V lost 2 bases and J 0 bases, leaving 17 bases between the germline ends. Germline lookup yields CDR1 MNHNY and CDR2 SVGAGI (reference sequence).

This clonotype was found many times. V usage is TRBV7-6 and J usage is TRBJ1-2; 8 bases align to TRBD1. Trimming took 6 bases from V and 6 from J; bases not matched to a gene: 9. The CDR3 is 14 amino acids. The germline V gene encodes CDR1 SGHVS and CDR2 FNYEAQ. The CDR3 loop reads CASSLDPGGNGYTF. CDR3 nucleotide sequence: TGTGCCAGCAGTTTGGACCCAGGGGGCAATGGCTACACCTTC.